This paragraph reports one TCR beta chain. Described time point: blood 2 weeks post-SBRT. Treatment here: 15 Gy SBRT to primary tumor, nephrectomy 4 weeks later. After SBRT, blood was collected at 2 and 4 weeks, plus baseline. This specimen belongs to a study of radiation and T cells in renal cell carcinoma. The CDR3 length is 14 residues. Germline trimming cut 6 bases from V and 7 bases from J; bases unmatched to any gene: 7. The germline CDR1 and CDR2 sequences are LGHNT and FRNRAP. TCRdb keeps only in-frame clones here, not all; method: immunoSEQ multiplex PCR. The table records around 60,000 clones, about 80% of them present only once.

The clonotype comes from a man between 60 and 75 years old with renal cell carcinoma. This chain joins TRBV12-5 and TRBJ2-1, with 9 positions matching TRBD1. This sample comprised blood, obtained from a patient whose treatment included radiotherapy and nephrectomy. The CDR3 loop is CASGPGQGGNEQFF. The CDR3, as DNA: TGTGCTAGTGGACCGGGACAGGGTGGGAATGAGCAGTTCTTC.